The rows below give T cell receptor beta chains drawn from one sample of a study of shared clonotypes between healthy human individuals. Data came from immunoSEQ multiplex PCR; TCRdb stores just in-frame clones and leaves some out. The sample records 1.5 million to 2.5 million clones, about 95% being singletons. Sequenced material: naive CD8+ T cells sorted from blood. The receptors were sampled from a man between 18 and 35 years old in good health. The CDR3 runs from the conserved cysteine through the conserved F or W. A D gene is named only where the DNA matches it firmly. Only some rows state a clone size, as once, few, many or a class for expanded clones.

CDR3nt: TGTGCCAGCAGCTTTTCACCGCCCGATCTCCTAGTCGGGCAGTACTTC
CDR3aa: CASSFSPPDLLVGQYF
abundance: .
d_gene: .
v_gene: TRBV7-6
j_gene: TRBJ2-7

CDR3nt: TGTGCCAGCAGCTTAGTGGAGCCGGGAGTGACCCAGTACTTC
CDR3aa: CASSLVEPGVTQYF
abundance: .
d_gene: .
v_gene: TRBV7-9
j_gene: TRBJ2-5

CDR3nt: TGTGCCTGGAGTGTGACTTCAAGCAATGAGCAGTTCTTC
CDR3aa: CAWSVTSSNEQFF
abundance: .
d_gene: .
v_gene: TRBV30
j_gene: TRBJ2-1

CDR3nt: TGCAGCGTTGAGAGAGGGACGGGGGGCCACGAGCAGTACTTC
CDR3aa: CSVERGTGGHEQYF
abundance: .
d_gene: .
v_gene: TRBV29-1
j_gene: TRBJ2-7

CDR3nt: TGTGCCACCAGCACACCGGGACTAGCGGCCTACGAGCAGTACTTC
CDR3aa: CATSTPGLAAYEQYF
abundance: .
d_gene: TRBD2
v_gene: TRBV15
j_gene: TRBJ2-7

CDR3nt: TGTGCCAGTAGTAACGGGCGAAGGGAGATGAACACTGAAGCTTTCTTT
CDR3aa: CASSNGRREMNTEAFF
abundance: .
d_gene: .
v_gene: TRBV19
j_gene: TRBJ1-1

CDR3nt: TGTGCCAGCATCCCCGGGACTGGGCCCTACGAGCAGTACTTC
CDR3aa: CASIPGTGPYEQYF
abundance: .
d_gene: .
v_gene: TRBV5-5
j_gene: TRBJ2-7

CDR3nt: TGTGCTAGTGGTTTGGCCATCTCCTTACAGGGGGCTGTTCATGGCTACACCTTC
CDR3aa: CASGLAISLQGAVHGYTF
abundance: .
d_gene: TRBD1
v_gene: TRBV12-5
j_gene: TRBJ1-2

CDR3nt: TGTGCCTGGAACTACGATCTACAGGGTTACGAGCAGTACTTC
CDR3aa: CAWNYDLQGYEQYF
abundance: .
d_gene: .
v_gene: TRBV30
j_gene: TRBJ2-7

CDR3nt: TGTGCCACCTCCTCCGACGGATTCACAGATACGCAGTATTTT
CDR3aa: CATSSDGFTDTQYF
abundance: .
d_gene: .
v_gene: TRBV6-6
j_gene: TRBJ2-3

CDR3nt: TGTGCCAGCAGAATTGACAGGGTGACTGAAGCTTTCTTT
CDR3aa: CASRIDRVTEAFF
abundance: .
d_gene: TRBD1
v_gene: TRBV6-5
j_gene: TRBJ1-1

CDR3nt: TGCGCCAGCCGCCTCCCCCTAGCGGGGGATTCCTACGAGCAGTACTTC
CDR3aa: CASRLPLAGDSYEQYF
abundance: .
d_gene: TRBD2
v_gene: TRBV5-1
j_gene: TRBJ2-7

CDR3nt: TGTGCCAGCAGCCCCCTAGACACAGGGCCGAACCAAGAGACCCAGTACTTC
CDR3aa: CASSPLDTGPNQETQYF
abundance: .
d_gene: .
v_gene: TRBV27
j_gene: TRBJ2-5

CDR3nt: TGTGCCAGCAGCTTGGCCCAGGGAGGGAGGTACGACACTGAAGCTTTCTTT
CDR3aa: CASSLAQGGRYDTEAFF
abundance: .
d_gene: .
v_gene: TRBV5-4
j_gene: TRBJ1-1

CDR3nt: TGTGCCAGCAGCTTCGGGACTAGGCAAGAGACCCAGTACTTC
CDR3aa: CASSFGTRQETQYF
abundance: .
d_gene: TRBD2
v_gene: TRBV13
j_gene: TRBJ2-5

CDR3nt: TGTGCCAGCAGCGGACCGGGACGGAACTACGAGCAGTACTTC
CDR3aa: CASSGPGRNYEQYF
abundance: .
d_gene: .
v_gene: TRBV28
j_gene: TRBJ2-7

CDR3nt: TGTGCCAGCAGTGAACTCCAGGGGGCTTATCAGCCCCAGCATTTT
CDR3aa: CASSELQGAYQPQHF
abundance: .
d_gene: TRBD1
v_gene: TRBV6-1
j_gene: TRBJ1-5

CDR3nt: TGTGCCAGTAGTTCCAGACAGAGCTACGAGCAGTACTTC
CDR3aa: CASSSRQSYEQYF
abundance: .
d_gene: .
v_gene: TRBV19
j_gene: TRBJ2-7

CDR3nt: TGCGCCAGCAGCCTGGGACCGGGGACCCCCTACGAGCAGTACTTC
CDR3aa: CASSLGPGTPYEQYF
abundance: .
d_gene: .
v_gene: TRBV5-1
j_gene: TRBJ2-7

CDR3nt: TGTGCCAGCAGCTTAGCAGGGGACTTTCGCGAAAAACTGTTTTTT
CDR3aa: CASSLAGDFREKLFF
abundance: .
d_gene: .
v_gene: TRBV13
j_gene: TRBJ1-4

CDR3nt: TGTGCCAGCAGCCGGACAGGGGGGAGCACTGAAGCTTTCTTT
CDR3aa: CASSRTGGSTEAFF
abundance: .
d_gene: TRBD1
v_gene: TRBV9
j_gene: TRBJ1-1

CDR3nt: TGCGCCAGCAGCCAAGCGTACGGGGCAGGGGACACTGAAGCTTTCTTT
CDR3aa: CASSQAYGAGDTEAFF
abundance: .
d_gene: .
v_gene: TRBV4-1
j_gene: TRBJ1-1

CDR3nt: TGTGCCAGCAGTTCACTCTCGAACACCGGGGAGCTGTTTTTT
CDR3aa: CASSSLSNTGELFF
abundance: once
d_gene: .
v_gene: TRBV28
j_gene: TRBJ2-2

CDR3nt: TGTGCCAGCAGCTGGACAGGGGGACTTGGCTACACCTTC
CDR3aa: CASSWTGGLGYTF
abundance: .
d_gene: TRBD1
v_gene: TRBV5-4
j_gene: TRBJ1-2

CDR3nt: TGTGCCATCAGTGAGCCCAGGAACACTGAAGCTTTCTTT
CDR3aa: CAISEPRNTEAFF
abundance: .
d_gene: .
v_gene: TRBV10-3
j_gene: TRBJ1-1

CDR3nt: TGTGCCAGCTTTGGGGGAGGGAATCAGCCCCAGCATTTT
CDR3aa: CASFGGGNQPQHF
abundance: once
d_gene: .
v_gene: TRBV2
j_gene: TRBJ1-5

CDR3nt: TGCAGCGTTGAAGCCCTACAGGGTTCGTGGGAGACCCAGTACTTC
CDR3aa: CSVEALQGSWETQYF
abundance: .
d_gene: .
v_gene: TRBV29-1
j_gene: TRBJ2-5

CDR3nt: TGCGCCAGCAGCTTGGAAGGGGGGTGGCAAGAGACCCAGTACTTC
CDR3aa: CASSLEGGWQETQYF
abundance: .
d_gene: .
v_gene: TRBV5-1
j_gene: TRBJ2-5

CDR3nt: TGTGCCAGTAGTATTATGGAGGGGAGTAATCAGCCCCAGCATTTT
CDR3aa: CASSIMEGSNQPQHF
abundance: .
d_gene: .
v_gene: TRBV19
j_gene: TRBJ1-5

CDR3nt: TGCGCCAGCAGTGATGATACCGGGATCCTAGGTGGCCACGAGCAGTACTTC
CDR3aa: CASSDDTGILGGHEQYF
abundance: few
d_gene: .
v_gene: TRBV10-1
j_gene: TRBJ2-7

CDR3nt: TGTGCCGGCAGTTCGGGACAGGGAGACGAGCAGTACTTC
CDR3aa: CAGSSGQGDEQYF
abundance: .
d_gene: TRBD1
v_gene: TRBV28
j_gene: TRBJ2-7

CDR3nt: TGTGCCAGCAGCCAAGAAGCGATTTACAATGAGCAGTTCTTC
CDR3aa: CASSQEAIYNEQFF
abundance: .
d_gene: .
v_gene: TRBV4-2
j_gene: TRBJ2-1

CDR3nt: TGTGCCAGCAGCGGGGACAAAAACATTCAGTACTTC
CDR3aa: CASSGDKNIQYF
abundance: few
d_gene: .
v_gene: TRBV5-4
j_gene: TRBJ2-4

CDR3nt: TGTGCCAGCAGCTTAGAACGGGATCAGCCCCAGCATTTT
CDR3aa: CASSLERDQPQHF
abundance: .
d_gene: .
v_gene: TRBV7-9
j_gene: TRBJ1-5

CDR3nt: TGTGCCAGTAACCATTTCGGGAGCTCCTACAATGAGCAGTTCTTC
CDR3aa: CASNHFGSSYNEQFF
abundance: once
d_gene: .
v_gene: TRBV19
j_gene: TRBJ2-1

CDR3nt: TGTGCCAGCAGCAAAGCCCGGGGCAGGGGGCCCCCCATGAACACTGAAGCTTTCTTT
CDR3aa: CASSKARGRGPPMNTEAFF
abundance: .
d_gene: .
v_gene: TRBV21-1
j_gene: TRBJ1-1

CDR3nt: TGTGCCAGCAGCCGCGAGGTGGAAGCCTTTAACTATGGCTACACCTTC
CDR3aa: CASSREVEAFNYGYTF
abundance: .
d_gene: .
v_gene: TRBV7-9
j_gene: TRBJ1-2

CDR3nt: TGTGCCAGCAGCGTGGACAGGGGTAACACTGAAGCTTTCTTT
CDR3aa: CASSVDRGNTEAFF
abundance: .
d_gene: TRBD1
v_gene: TRBV13
j_gene: TRBJ1-1

CDR3nt: TGTGCCAGCAGCGCCGGGACGGTGTTCGCGAACACCGGGGAGCTGTTTTTT
CDR3aa: CASSAGTVFANTGELFF
abundance: .
d_gene: .
v_gene: TRBV27
j_gene: TRBJ2-2

CDR3nt: TGTGCCAGCAGTTACTCGGACAGGGGGTATGGCTACACCTTC
CDR3aa: CASSYSDRGYGYTF
abundance: .
d_gene: TRBD1
v_gene: TRBV6-5
j_gene: TRBJ1-2

CDR3nt: TGTGCCAGCGGGGGGCATGGACAGCCCCAGCATTTT
CDR3aa: CASGGHGQPQHF
abundance: .
d_gene: .
v_gene: TRBV16
j_gene: TRBJ1-5

CDR3nt: TGTGCCTGGGAGGGAAGAGGGTCCTACGAGCAGTACTTC
CDR3aa: CAWEGRGSYEQYF
abundance: .
d_gene: .
v_gene: TRBV30
j_gene: TRBJ2-7

CDR3nt: TGTGCCAGTAGTATAGCAGGGACCTCCTACGAGCAGTACTTC
CDR3aa: CASSIAGTSYEQYF
abundance: .
d_gene: .
v_gene: TRBV19
j_gene: TRBJ2-7

CDR3nt: TGTGCCATCAGGGTCTCCAGCTCCTACGAGCAGTACTTC
CDR3aa: CAIRVSSSYEQYF
abundance: .
d_gene: .
v_gene: TRBV10-3
j_gene: TRBJ2-7

CDR3nt: TGTGCCAGCAGCCCCATCCTAGGGTCCTACAATGAGCAGTTCTTC
CDR3aa: CASSPILGSYNEQFF
abundance: .
d_gene: .
v_gene: TRBV14
j_gene: TRBJ2-1

CDR3nt: TGTGCCAGCAGCTTTACGGGACACCCAGAGTCCTACGAGCAGTACTTC
CDR3aa: CASSFTGHPESYEQYF
abundance: .
d_gene: .
v_gene: TRBV7-9
j_gene: TRBJ2-7

CDR3nt: TGTGCCAGCAGCGTGGAAGGGGGCGGCTACAATGAGCAGTTCTTC
CDR3aa: CASSVEGGGYNEQFF
abundance: .
d_gene: TRBD1
v_gene: TRBV9
j_gene: TRBJ2-1

CDR3nt: TGCGCCAGCAGCTTTCCAGGATTGGAGACCCAGTACTTC
CDR3aa: CASSFPGLETQYF
abundance: .
d_gene: .
v_gene: TRBV5-1
j_gene: TRBJ2-5

CDR3nt: TGTGCCAGCAGTCGAGGGAGGGAAGTATCCCACTACGAGCAGTACTTC
CDR3aa: CASSRGREVSHYEQYF
abundance: .
d_gene: TRBD2
v_gene: TRBV2
j_gene: TRBJ2-7

CDR3nt: TGTGCCACGTTGGACAGGGAGGGCACCGGGGAGCTGTTTTTT
CDR3aa: CATLDREGTGELFF
abundance: .
d_gene: .
v_gene: TRBV10-3
j_gene: TRBJ2-2

CDR3nt: TGTGCCAGTGGTGTTGGGGGCGCGCCCTACGAGCAGTACTTC
CDR3aa: CASGVGGAPYEQYF
abundance: .
d_gene: .
v_gene: TRBV19
j_gene: TRBJ2-7

CDR3nt: TGTGCCAGCAGCCACCCGGACAGCTCCTACGAGCAGTACTTC
CDR3aa: CASSHPDSSYEQYF
abundance: once
d_gene: .
v_gene: TRBV7-9
j_gene: TRBJ2-7

CDR3nt: TGTGCCAGCAGTTCACACTGGAATGAAAAACTGTTTTTT
CDR3aa: CASSSHWNEKLFF
abundance: .
d_gene: .
v_gene: TRBV28
j_gene: TRBJ1-4

CDR3nt: TGCGCCAGCAGCCAGGACTGGGACAGGGGAGATGGCTACACCTTC
CDR3aa: CASSQDWDRGDGYTF
abundance: .
d_gene: TRBD1
v_gene: TRBV4-3
j_gene: TRBJ1-2

CDR3nt: TGCAGCTCCACCGGGGCTAGCGGCGGGAATGAGCAGTTCTTC
CDR3aa: CSSTGASGGNEQFF
abundance: .
d_gene: TRBD2
v_gene: TRBV29-1
j_gene: TRBJ2-1

CDR3nt: TGTGCCAGCAGAGAGGGACAGGGAAGGTCGGGGCCCCACTCTAACTATGGCTACACCTTC
CDR3aa: CASREGQGRSGPHSNYGYTF
abundance: .
d_gene: TRBD1
v_gene: TRBV2
j_gene: TRBJ1-2

CDR3nt: TGTGCCAGTAGTACCCCATTTCTAGCAGATACGCAGTATTTT
CDR3aa: CASSTPFLADTQYF
abundance: .
d_gene: .
v_gene: TRBV19
j_gene: TRBJ2-3